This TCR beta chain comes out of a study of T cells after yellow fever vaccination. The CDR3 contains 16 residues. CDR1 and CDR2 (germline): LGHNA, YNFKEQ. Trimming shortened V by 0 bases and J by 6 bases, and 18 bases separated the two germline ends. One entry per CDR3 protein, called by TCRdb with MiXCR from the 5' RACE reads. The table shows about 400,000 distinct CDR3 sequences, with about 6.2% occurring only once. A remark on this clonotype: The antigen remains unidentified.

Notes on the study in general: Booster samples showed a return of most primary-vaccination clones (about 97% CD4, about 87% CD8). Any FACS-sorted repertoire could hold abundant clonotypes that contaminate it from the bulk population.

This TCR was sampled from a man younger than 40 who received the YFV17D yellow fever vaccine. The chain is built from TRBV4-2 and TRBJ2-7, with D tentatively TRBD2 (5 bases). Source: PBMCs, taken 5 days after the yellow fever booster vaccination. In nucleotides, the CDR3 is TGTGCCAGCAGCCAAGATATAAAACTGGTAGGAGGCGAGCAGTACTTC. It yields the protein CASSQDIKLVGGEQYF.